Listed below are T cell receptor beta chains from one sample, sequenced in a study of blood T cells in healthy people across ages. MiXCR was run by TCRdb on the 5' RACE reads, yielding one entry per CDR3 protein. The sample shows just under 750,000 distinct CDR3 sequences, approximately 21% of them seen only once. Sequenced sample: blood. These receptors all come from a man aged 65 to 79 in good health. The CDR3 runs from the conserved cysteine through the conserved F or W. D genes are given only for firm matches. Clone size is shown for a subset of rows, as once, few, many or a class of expanded clone.

V,size,J,D,CDR3,DNA
TRBV6-5,few,TRBJ2-7,NA,CASTGRDNPPYEQYF,TGTGCCAGCACCGGTCGGGACAATCCTCCCTACGAGCAGTACTTC
TRBV29-1,NA,TRBJ1-1,NA,CSVSWDTNTEAFF,TGCAGCGTTTCGTGGGATACTAACACTGAAGCTTTCTTT
TRBV6-1,NA,TRBJ1-2,TRBD1,CASTERGLYGYTF,TGTGCCAGCACCGAAAGGGGGCTCTATGGCTACACCTTC
TRBV20-1,NA,TRBJ1-2,TRBD1,CSASDRGPGGYTF,TGCAGTGCTTCAGACAGGGGGCCTGGAGGCTACACCTTC
TRBV7-6,NA,TRBJ2-1,NA,CASSFSWSNEQFF,TGTGCCAGCAGCTTTTCGTGGTCCAATGAGCAGTTCTTC
TRBV7-2,NA,TRBJ2-1,NA,CASSSVGAGRNEQFF,TGTGCCAGCAGCTCCGTGGGAGCTGGACGAAATGAGCAGTTCTTC
TRBV3-1,few,TRBJ2-3,NA,CASSQDLSVSSTDTQYF,TGTGCCAGCAGCCAAGATTTATCCGTGTCTAGCACAGATACGCAGTATTTT
TRBV29-1,NA,TRBJ1-3,TRBD1,CSFAGTGSGNTIYF,TGCAGCTTCGCCGGGACAGGGTCTGGAAACACCATATATTTT
TRBV7-2,few,TRBJ2-4,NA,CASSFQTGLAKNIQYF,TGTGCCAGCAGCTTCCAGACAGGACTAGCCAAAAACATTCAGTACTTC
TRBV5-1,few,TRBJ2-5,NA,CASSLTGFETQYF,TGCGCCAGCAGCTTGACAGGGTTTGAGACCCAGTACTTC
TRBV11-2,NA,TRBJ1-4,NA,CASSFGVRRKLFF,TGTGCCAGCAGTTTTGGGGTTAGGAGAAAACTGTTTTTT
TRBV4-1,NA,TRBJ2-2,NA,CASSQEPRSGELFF,TGCGCCAGCAGCCAAGAACCCAGGAGCGGGGAGCTGTTTTTT
TRBV3-1,once,TRBJ2-1,NA,CASSQGIGRYNEQFF,TGTGCCAGCAGCCAAGGCATAGGGAGGTACAATGAGCAGTTCTTC
TRBV20-1,few,TRBJ2-7,NA,CSAGADPVSYEQYF,TGCAGTGCTGGAGCGGACCCCGTCTCCTACGAGCAGTACTTC
TRBV16,many,TRBJ1-2,TRBD1,CASSQSPRGHYGYTF,TGTGCCAGCAGCCAATCTCCCAGGGGGCACTATGGCTACACCTTC
TRBV12-3/TRBV12-4,many,TRBJ1-1,TRBD1,CASSGGTARVTEAFF,TGTGCCAGCAGTGGGGGGACAGCGAGGGTGACTGAAGCTTTCTTT
TRBV4-2,few,TRBJ2-7,NA,CASSQDLPDTYEQYF,TGTGCCAGCAGCCAAGATCTACCGGACACTTACGAGCAGTACTTC
TRBV28,few,TRBJ2-7,NA,CASSREYYEQYF,TGTGCCAGCAGTAGGGAGTACTACGAGCAGTACTTC
TRBV5-1,many,TRBJ2-3,NA,CASSLALAGDTQYF,TGCGCCAGCAGCTTGGCCCTCGCTGGAGATACGCAGTATTTT
TRBV7-2,NA,TRBJ2-3,NA,CASSPPTWFGGRFMTDTQYF,TGTGCCAGCAGCCCTCCAACGTGGTTCGGCGGAAGGTTTATGACAGATACGCAGTATTTT
TRBV7-2,NA,TRBJ1-2,NA,CASSLDAEPNYGYTF,TGTGCCAGCAGCTTAGATGCAGAGCCGAACTATGGCTACACCTTC
TRBV28,NA,TRBJ1-2,NA,CASSDTAFEFYGYTF,TGTGCCAGCAGCGATACAGCGTTTGAATTCTATGGCTACACCTTC
TRBV6-5,many,TRBJ1-1,NA,CASSSSGRNTEAFF,TGTGCCAGCAGCTCCTCAGGGCGGAACACTGAAGCTTTCTTT
TRBV24-1,NA,TRBJ2-2,NA,CATSDPQNTGELFF,TGTGCCACCAGTGATCCCCAAAACACCGGGGAGCTGTTTTTT
TRBV12-3/TRBV12-4,few,TRBJ1-3,NA,CASGLLTGAGNTIYF,TGTGCCAGCGGCCTTCTCACGGGGGCCGGAAACACCATATATTTT
TRBV25-1,NA,TRBJ2-1,TRBD2,CASSANLLAGALNEQFF,TGTGCCAGCAGTGCGAACCTCCTAGCGGGAGCCCTCAATGAGCAGTTCTTC
TRBV6-6,few,TRBJ1-3,TRBD1,CASTPEGGLAGNTIYF,TGTGCCAGCACTCCGGAAGGGGGCTTAGCTGGAAACACCATATATTTT
TRBV19,NA,TRBJ2-5,NA,CASSPGMVSTQYF,TGTGCCAGTAGTCCGGGCATGGTATCCACCCAGTACTTC
TRBV12-3/TRBV12-4,NA,TRBJ2-1,TRBD2,CASMRTSGRTGYEQFF,TGTGCCAGCATGAGGACTAGCGGGAGGACCGGCTATGAGCAGTTCTTC
TRBV4-1,NA,TRBJ2-7,NA,CAGSQGDGPYEQYF,TGCGCCGGCAGCCAAGGGGACGGTCCCTACGAGCAGTACTTC
TRBV3-1,few,TRBJ2-7,NA,CASSQDFGDISSYEQYF,TGTGCCAGCAGCCAAGATTTCGGGGACATCAGCTCCTACGAGCAGTACTTC
TRBV29-1,few,TRBJ2-3,NA,CTTTGGRGNTQYF,TGCACCACAACAGGGGGGAGGGGAAATACGCAGTATTTT
TRBV19,NA,TRBJ2-3,NA,CASSKGSSPDTQYF,TGTGCCAGTAGTAAAGGGTCAAGCCCAGATACGCAGTATTTT
TRBV29-1,NA,TRBJ2-1,NA,CSVVVSNEQFF,TGCAGCGTTGTCGTGTCGAATGAGCAGTTCTTC
TRBV5-1,many,TRBJ1-5,NA,CASSLGGSNQPQHF,TGTGCCAGCTCTCTCGGTGGTAGCAATCAGCCCCAGCATTTT
TRBV10-3,NA,TRBJ2-5,TRBD2,CAISESAGGQYF,TGTGCCATCAGTGAGTCGGCGGGAGGCCAGTACTTC
TRBV11-2,NA,TRBJ2-7,TRBD1,CASSFGQVGPYEQYF,TGTGCCAGCAGCTTTGGACAGGTGGGACCCTACGAGCAGTACTTC
TRBV5-1,NA,TRBJ1-1,NA,CASSARQGEVAEAFF,TGCGCCAGCAGCGCTAGACAAGGGGAGGTAGCTGAAGCTTTCTTT
TRBV11-2,few,TRBJ2-3,NA,CASRPGAGFTDTQYF,TGTGCCAGCAGGCCGGGGGCGGGTTTCACAGATACGCAGTATTTT
TRBV28,NA,TRBJ1-2,NA,CASSKNGRLVYTF,TGTGCCAGCAGTAAGAACGGACGCCTGGTGTACACCTTC
TRBV5-1,NA,TRBJ2-1,TRBD2,CASSLRTSGRGYNEQFF,TGCGCCAGCAGCTTAAGGACTAGCGGGAGGGGGTACAATGAGCAGTTCTTC
TRBV29-1,NA,TRBJ1-2,NA,CSVGTDRDYGYTF,TGCAGCGTCGGAACCGACCGCGACTATGGCTACACCTTC
TRBV11-3,NA,TRBJ2-3,TRBD2,CASSFGRAADTQYF,TGTGCCAGCAGCTTCGGGAGGGCTGCAGATACGCAGTATTTT
TRBV7-9,NA,TRBJ2-3,TRBD1,CASRFGGRGNTDTQYF,TGTGCCAGCAGGTTTGGGGGCAGGGGGAACACAGATACGCAGTATTTT
TRBV6-6,NA,TRBJ1-1,NA,CASTPIRDTQRSAFF,TGTGCCAGCACCCCAATACGGGACACCCAAAGGTCGGCTTTCTTT
TRBV3-1,NA,TRBJ1-2,TRBD1,CASSLRQGLYGYTF,TGTGCCAGCAGCCTTCGACAGGGTCTCTATGGCTACACCTTC
TRBV25-1,few,TRBJ2-5,NA,CASSEFGGEPETQYF,TGTGCCAGCAGTGAATTCGGGGGAGAGCCGGAGACCCAGTACTTC
TRBV18,NA,TRBJ1-1,NA,CASSPPVGYAEAFF,TGTGCCAGCTCACCACCGGTGGGATACGCTGAAGCTTTCTTT
TRBV7-9,few,TRBJ1-5,NA,CASSLGRGREPQHF,TGTGCCAGCAGCTTAGGACGGGGGAGGGAACCCCAGCATTTT
TRBV4-1,NA,TRBJ1-6,NA,CASSQDLSPLHF,TGCGCCAGCAGCCAAGATCTTTCACCCCTCCACTTT
TRBV18,few,TRBJ2-3,NA,CASSPGRSSDTQYF,TGTGCCAGCTCACCGGGGAGGTCGTCAGATACGCAGTATTTT
TRBV5-1,NA,TRBJ1-3,TRBD1,CASSLEGARSGNTIYF,TGCGCCAGCAGCTTGGAGGGGGCACGGTCTGGAAACACCATATATTTT
TRBV20-1,few,TRBJ2-2,NA,CSARGLTNTGELFF,TGCAGTGCTAGAGGCCTAACTAACACCGGGGAGCTGTTTTTT
TRBV12-3/TRBV12-4,NA,TRBJ1-1,TRBD1,CASRLRGRGYTEAFF,TGTGCCAGCCGACTTAGGGGCAGGGGGTACACTGAAGCTTTCTTT
TRBV7-2,NA,TRBJ1-2,TRBD1,CASSALQGRDGYTF,TGTGCCAGCAGCGCCTTACAGGGGCGGGATGGCTACACCTTC
TRBV20-1,few,TRBJ1-4,NA,CSARDGAGGEKLFF,TGCAGTGCTAGAGATGGCGCGGGGGGCGAAAAACTGTTTTTT
TRBV27,NA,TRBJ1-4,TRBD1,CASRPTTGRSEVNEKLFF,TGTGCCAGCAGGCCAACGACAGGGCGCTCGGAAGTGAATGAAAAACTGTTTTTT